This T cell receptor (beta chain) was captured by sequencing in a study of blood T cell repertoires in COVID-19. Produced via immunoSEQ multiplex PCR; TCRdb's table is partial and in-frame only. The sample lists about 310,000 clones, roughly 90% occurring once. This clone has more than one count but fewer than ten. The CDR3 is made up of 16 amino acids. Trimming shortened V by 3 bases and J by 0 bases, and 11 bases separated the two germline ends. Germline V CDR1 and CDR2: KGHSH, LQKENI. The receptor was derived from a woman aged 25 to 39 who had recovered from COVID-19. The specimen was PBMCs or T cells enriched from blood (not recorded which). The chain recombines TRBV18 with TRBJ2-2; TRBD1 is a possible D gene (5 bases). CDR3 sequence reads: CASSPDRTTNTGELFF. CDR3 sequence (DNA): TGTGCCAGCTCACCCGATCGGACAACGAACACCGGGGAGCTGTTTTTT.